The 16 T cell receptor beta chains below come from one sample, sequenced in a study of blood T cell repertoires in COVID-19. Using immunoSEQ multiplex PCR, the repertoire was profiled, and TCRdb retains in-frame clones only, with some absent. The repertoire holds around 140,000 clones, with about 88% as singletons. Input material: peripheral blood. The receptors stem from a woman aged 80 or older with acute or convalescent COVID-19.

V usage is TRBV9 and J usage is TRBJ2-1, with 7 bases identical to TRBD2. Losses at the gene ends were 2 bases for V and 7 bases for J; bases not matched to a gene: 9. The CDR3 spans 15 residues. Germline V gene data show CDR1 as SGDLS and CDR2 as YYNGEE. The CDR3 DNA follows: TGTGCCAGCAGCGTCTTTGGCGGGAGTGAAAATGAGCAGTTCTTC. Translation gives CASSVFGGSENEQFF.

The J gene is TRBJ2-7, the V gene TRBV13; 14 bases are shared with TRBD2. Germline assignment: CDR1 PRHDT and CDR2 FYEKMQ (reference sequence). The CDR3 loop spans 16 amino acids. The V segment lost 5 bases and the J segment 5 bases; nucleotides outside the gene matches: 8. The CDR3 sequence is CASSPGGTSGSDEQYF. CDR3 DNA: TGTGCCAGCAGCCCCGGCGGGACTAGCGGGAGCGACGAGCAGTACTTC. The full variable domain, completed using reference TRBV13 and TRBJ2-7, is AAGVIQSPRHLIKEKRETATLKCYPIPRHDTVYWYQQGPGQDPQFLISFYEKMQSDKGSIPDRFSAQQFSDYHSELNMSSLELGDSALYFCASSPGGTSGSDEQYFGPGTRLTVT.

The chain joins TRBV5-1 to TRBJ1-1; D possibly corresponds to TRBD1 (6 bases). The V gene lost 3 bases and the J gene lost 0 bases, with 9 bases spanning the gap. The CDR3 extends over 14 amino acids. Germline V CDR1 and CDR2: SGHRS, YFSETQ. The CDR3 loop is CASSYREMNTEAFF. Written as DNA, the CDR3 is TGCGCCAGCAGCTACAGGGAAATGAACACTGAAGCTTTCTTT.

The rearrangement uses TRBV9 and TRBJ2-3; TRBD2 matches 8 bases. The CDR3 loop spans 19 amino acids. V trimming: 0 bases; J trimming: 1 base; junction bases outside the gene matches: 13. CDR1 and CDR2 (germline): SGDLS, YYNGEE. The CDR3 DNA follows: TGTGCCAGCAGCGTAGGGCGGGCTCTCTGGCGGGGGGGCACAGATACGCAGTATTTT. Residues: CASSVGRALWRGGTDTQYF.

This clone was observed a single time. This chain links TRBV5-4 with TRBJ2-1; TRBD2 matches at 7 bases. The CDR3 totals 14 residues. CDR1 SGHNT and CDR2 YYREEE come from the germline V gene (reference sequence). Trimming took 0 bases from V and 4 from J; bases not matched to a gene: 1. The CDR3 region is CASSLGEGYNEQFF. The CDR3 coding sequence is TGTGCCAGCAGCTTGGGGGAGGGGTACAATGAGCAGTTCTTC.

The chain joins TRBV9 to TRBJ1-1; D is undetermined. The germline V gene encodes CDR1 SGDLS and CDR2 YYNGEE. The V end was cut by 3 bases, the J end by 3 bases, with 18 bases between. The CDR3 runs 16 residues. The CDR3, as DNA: TGTGCCAGCAGCGCATCAGGCGTCCTCGGGGACACTGAAGCTTTCTTT. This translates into CASSASGVLGDTEAFF.

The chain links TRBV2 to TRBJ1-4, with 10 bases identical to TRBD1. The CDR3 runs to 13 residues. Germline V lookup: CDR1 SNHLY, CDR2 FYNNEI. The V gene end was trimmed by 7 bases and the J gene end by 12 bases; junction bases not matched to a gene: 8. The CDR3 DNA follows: TGTGCCAGCAAACTCTCCGGGACAGGGGAACTGTTTTTT. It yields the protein CASKLSGTGELFF.

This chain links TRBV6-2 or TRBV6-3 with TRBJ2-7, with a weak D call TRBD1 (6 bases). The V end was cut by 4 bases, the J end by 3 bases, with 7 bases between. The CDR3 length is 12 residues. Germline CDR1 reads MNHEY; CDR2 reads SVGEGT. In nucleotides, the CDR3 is TGTGCCAGCAGTTGGACAGTCTACGAGCAGTACTTC. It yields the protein CASSWTVYEQYF.

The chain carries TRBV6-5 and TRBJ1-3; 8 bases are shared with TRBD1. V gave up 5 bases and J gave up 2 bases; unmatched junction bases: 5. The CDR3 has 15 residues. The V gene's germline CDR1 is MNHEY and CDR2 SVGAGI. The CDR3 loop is CASSLGTGAGNTIYF. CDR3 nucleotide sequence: TGTGCCAGCAGTCTAGGGACAGGTGCTGGAAACACCATATATTTT.

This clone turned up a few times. CDR3 DNA sequence: TGCGCCAGCAGCTTGAGCGGGCAGGGAAACACCATATATTTT. This gives the protein CASSLSGQGNTIYF. The V gene is TRBV5-1, the J gene TRBJ1-3; D is unresolved. Germline V gene sequence: CDR1 SGHRS, CDR2 YFSETQ. The CDR3 runs 14 residues. Trimming removed 1 base from V and 4 bases from J, with 9 bases in between.

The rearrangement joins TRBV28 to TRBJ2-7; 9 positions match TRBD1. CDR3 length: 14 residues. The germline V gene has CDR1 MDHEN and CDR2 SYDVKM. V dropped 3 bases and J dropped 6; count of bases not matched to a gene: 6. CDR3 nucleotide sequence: TGTGCCAGCAGTTTGGGGGGACAGGGCCTCGAGCAGTACTTC. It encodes CASSLGGQGLEQYF.

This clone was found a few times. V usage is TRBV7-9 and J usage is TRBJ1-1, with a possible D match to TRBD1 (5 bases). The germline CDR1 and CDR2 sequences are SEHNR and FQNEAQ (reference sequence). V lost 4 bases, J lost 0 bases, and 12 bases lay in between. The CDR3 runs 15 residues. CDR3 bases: TGTGCCAGCAGCTCCAGCGGGGGGATGAACACTGAAGCTTTCTTT. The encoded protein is CASSSSGGMNTEAFF.

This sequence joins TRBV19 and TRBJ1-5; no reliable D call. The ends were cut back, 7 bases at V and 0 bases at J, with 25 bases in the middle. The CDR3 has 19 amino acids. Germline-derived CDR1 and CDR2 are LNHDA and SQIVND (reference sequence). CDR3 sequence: CASTPFGRRAGGSNQPQHF. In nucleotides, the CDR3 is TGTGCCAGTACCCCATTCGGCAGAAGGGCTGGAGGTAGCAATCAGCCCCAGCATTTT.

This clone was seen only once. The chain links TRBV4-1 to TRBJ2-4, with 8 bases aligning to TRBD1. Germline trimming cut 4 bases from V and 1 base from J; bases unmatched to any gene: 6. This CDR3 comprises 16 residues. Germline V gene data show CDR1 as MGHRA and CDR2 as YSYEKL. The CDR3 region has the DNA TGCGCCAGCAGCCCGACCCGGGACAGGGCCAAAAACATTCAGTACTTC. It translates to CASSPTRDRAKNIQYF.

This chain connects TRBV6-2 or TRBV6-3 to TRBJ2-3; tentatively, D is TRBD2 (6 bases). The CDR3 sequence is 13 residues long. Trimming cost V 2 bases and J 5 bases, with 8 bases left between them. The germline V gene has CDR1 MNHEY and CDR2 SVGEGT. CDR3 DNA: TGTGCCAGCAGTTACCCGGGACTAGATACGCAGTATTTT. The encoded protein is CASSYPGLDTQYF.

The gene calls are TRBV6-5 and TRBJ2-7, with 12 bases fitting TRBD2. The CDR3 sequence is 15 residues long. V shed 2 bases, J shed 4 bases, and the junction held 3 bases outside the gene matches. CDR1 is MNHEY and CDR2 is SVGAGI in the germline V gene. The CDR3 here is CASSYLAGGMYEQYF. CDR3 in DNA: TGTGCCAGCAGTTACCTAGCGGGGGGGATGTACGAGCAGTACTTC.